Presented here are 8 T cell receptor beta chains from one specimen sequenced in a study of cytomegalovirus exposure and HLA in healthy donors. PCR involved 60 Vbeta and 13 Jbeta primers. Assay: immunoSEQ multiplex PCR; the TCRdb copy retains only in-frame clones and omits some. The repertoire consists of about 140,000 clones, with 79% occurring once and the leading ten covering 3% to 4%. Sequenced material: PBMCs. The receptors stem from a female donor in good health and CMV-seronegative.

There are a few counts of this clone. The chain recombines TRBV25-1 with TRBJ2-7; possibly TRBD1 for D (5 bases). CDR3 length equals 14 residues. V lost 3 bases to trimming and J lost 4 bases, with 13 bases between them. The germline gives CDR1 MGHDK, CDR2 SYGVNS. CDR3 sequence reads: CASSDRDYHYEQYF. CDR3 nucleotide sequence: TGTGCCAGCAGTGACAGGGATTATCATTACGAGCAGTACTTC.

V and J are TRBV28 and TRBJ2-5, with unresolved D. V was shortened by 2 bases and J by 5 bases, with 6 bases between the two germline ends. CDR3 length equals 12 residues. In germline, CDR1 is MDHEN, CDR2 SYDVKM. The CDR3 coding sequence is TGTGCCAGCAGTTTAATTCGGGAGACCCAGTACTTC. Its protein product is CASSLIRETQYF.

This clone was seen just once. The chain employs TRBV27 and TRBJ2-7, with D possibly being TRBD1 (6 bases). With 3 bases removed from V and 2 bases from J, the gap between germline ends came to 20 bases. Germline CDR1 is MNHEY and CDR2 is SMNVEV (reference sequence). This CDR3 is 17 amino acids long. CDR3 bases: TGTGCCAGCAGTTTTGCCGTGACAGGACGCCTAACCTACGAGCAGTACTTC. It encodes CASSFAVTGRLTYEQYF.

This clone appeared once. The J gene is TRBJ1-1, the V gene TRBV10-3; D call uncertain. CDR3 length: 13 residues. V was pared by 6 bases and J by 0 bases, with 8 bases between. Germline values: CDR1 ENHRY, CDR2 SYGVKD. CDR3 in DNA: TGTGCCATCAGCCTTAATATGAACACTGAAGCTTTCTTT. Translation: CAISLNMNTEAFF.

The sample holds a few counts of this clone. The gene calls are TRBV6-1 and TRBJ1-1, with 7 bases identical to TRBD1. Germline V gene data show CDR1 as MNHNS and CDR2 as SASEGT. The junction had 10 bases not matched to a gene; V was cut back by 8 bases and J by 7 bases. The CDR3 is 13 residues long. DNA for the CDR3: TGTGCCAGCGAATTAGGGGGCGTCGGTGAAGCTTTCTTT. Its protein product is CASELGGVGEAFF.

This chain connects TRBV4-1 to TRBJ1-3, with 7 bases identical to TRBD1. Germline-derived CDR1 and CDR2 are MGHRA and YSYEKL. The V gene end was trimmed by 1 base and the J gene end by 4 bases; junction bases not matched to a gene: 4. CDR3 size: 15 residues. As DNA, the CDR3 is TGCGCCAGCAGCCAAGGGGCGGGACAGGGAAACACCATATATTTT. As protein: CASSQGAGQGNTIYF.

The chain joins TRBV11-3 to TRBJ2-7; no firm D call. This CDR3 is built from 15 residues. The V end was cut by 2 bases, the J end by 3 bases, with 14 bases between. Germline CDR1 is SGHNT and CDR2 is YENEEA. Here the CDR3 DNA reads TGTGCCAGCAGCTTAACGGCTAGGTTCCTCTACGAGCAGTACTTC. Translated: CASSLTARFLYEQYF. Filled out from reference TRBV11-3 and TRBJ2-7, the complete variable domain reads EAGVVQSPRYKIIEKKQPVAFWCNPISGHNTLYWYLQNLGQGPELLIRYENEEAVDDSQLPKDRFSAERLKGVDSTLKIQPAELGDSAVYLCASSLTARFLYEQYFGPGTRLTVT.

The chain joins TRBV10-3 to TRBJ1-6; TRBD1 aligns across 9 bases. V gave up 5 bases and J gave up 2 bases; unmatched junction bases: 10. Per the germline V gene, CDR1 is ENHRY and CDR2 is SYGVKD. The CDR3 is made up of 18 amino acids. The CDR3 nucleotides are TGTGCCATCAGTCTTTCTCGGACAGGGGTAACCTATAATTCACCCCTCCACTTT. Protein product: CAISLSRTGVTYNSPLHF.